The source of this TCR beta chain is a study of long-term antiretroviral therapy in people with HIV. Regarding the study as a whole: Dominance of pre-ART expanded clones persisted, fluctuating and often declining after ART.

V lost 3 bases and J lost 3; bases outside the gene matches: 7. The CDR3 loop spans 16 amino acids. Germline values: CDR1 LGHNA, CDR2 YNFKEQ. It was version v3.0 of the immunoSEQ assay that was run at survey level. Assay: immunoSEQ multiplex PCR; the TCRdb copy retains only in-frame clones and omits some. Of about 22,000 clones listed, roughly 84% were seen once; the top ten hold more than 3.5%. Remarks on this clone: The antigen is undetermined.

Cryopreserved PBMC numbered roughly 1-10 million per sample before DNA extraction. The source is a man in his thirties or forties with HIV. The chain joins TRBV4-2 to TRBJ1-2; 10 bases align to TRBD1. Material: unsorted PBMCs, obtained 5.9 years after starting antiretroviral therapy. CDR3 nucleotides: TGTGCCAGCAGCCAGCGACAGGGGGCTGGCGACTATGGCTACACCTTC. Encoded protein: CASSQRQGAGDYGYTF.